The T cell receptor (beta chain) under discussion was sequenced for a study of T cell repertoires in cytomegalovirus infection. Study as a whole: Evidence of both CMV infection and a matching HLA type came from public TCR beta signatures.

This clonotype was seen a handful of times. Its specificity is not known. From germline, CDR1 is MNHEY and CDR2 SVGAGI. The CDR3 is 15 residues long. V lost 2 bases to trimming and J lost 4 bases, with 11 bases between them. TCRdb re-analysed the reads in MiXCR, keeping a single row per CDR3 protein. The repertoire holds around 300,000 distinct CDR3 sequences, with roughly 25% as singletons. Study-wide results and limits: The ex vivo response was dominated by HLA-C-restricted CMV-specific TCR beta clonotypes.

The chain combines TRBV6-5 with TRBJ1-4, with TRBD1 as a possible D gene (6 bases). The sequences come from cultured PBMCs, collected from culture after CMV antigen stimulation. The TCR was taken from a human donor in good health (CMV status not recorded). Some clones in this sample may be carry-over from other donors' samples. The CDR3: CASSYGGMSNEKLFF. CDR3 nucleotide sequence: TGTGCCAGCAGTTACGGGGGCATGAGTAATGAAAAACTGTTTTTT.